The 18 T cell receptor beta chains reported below all come from one sample, sequenced in a study of T cell repertoires in cytomegalovirus infection. What these receptors recognize is not known. TCRdb re-derived calls from the reads in MiXCR, one entry per CDR3 protein. The table records some 130,000 distinct CDR3 sequences, about 31% of them present only once. The source material was CD8+ T cells from cultured PBMCs, sampled from culture after CMV antigen stimulation. The receptors were sampled from a human donor in good health (CMV status not recorded). Some clones in this sample may be carry-over from other donors' samples.

The rearrangement joins TRBV30 to TRBJ1-1, with 8 bases identical to TRBD1. CDR1 is GTSNPN, CDR2 SVGIG, per germline (reference sequence). The CDR3 consists of 15 residues. Trimming removed 3 bases from V and 0 bases from J; junction bases left unmatched: 6. CDR3 nucleotides: TGTGCCTGGAGCGGCCGCAGGGGGCTGAACACTGAAGCTTTCTTT. As protein: CAWSGRRGLNTEAFF.

V usage is TRBV11-2 and J usage is TRBJ1-5; D not resolved. V was clipped by 5 bases and J by 2 bases, with 10 bases between them. Germline V gene data show CDR1 as SGHAT and CDR2 as FQNNGV. The CDR3 has 14 residues. DNA of the CDR3: TGTGCCAGCAGCACGAGACCCCGCAATCAGCCCCAGCATTTT. Encoded protein: CASSTRPRNQPQHF.

Points on this clonotype: A read error may produce the germline difference seen at one junction end. The J gene is TRBJ2-2, the V gene TRBV7-3; 7 bases map to TRBD2. This CDR3 has 15 amino acids. The V gene's germline CDR1 is SGHTA and CDR2 FQGTGA. For the CDR3, the DNA is TGTACCAGCAGCTTATTGACTAGCCGAACCGGGGAGCTGTTTTTT. Amino acids: CTSSLLTSRTGELFF.

This clonotype occurred many times. The chain combines TRBV12-3 or TRBV12-4 with TRBJ2-1; D is undetermined. V lost 3 bases and J lost 7, with 4 bases in between. The CDR3 extends over 11 amino acids. CDR3 in DNA: TGTGCCAGCAGTTTCGGAAATGAGCAGTTCTTC. Translation gives CASSFGNEQFF.

The chain joins TRBV20-1 to TRBJ2-5; 9 nucleotides line up with TRBD2. Losses at the gene ends were 0 bases for V and 4 bases for J; bases not matched to a gene: 18. CDR3 length: 19 amino acids. Per germline, CDR1 DFQATT and CDR2 SNEGSKA (reference sequence). The CDR3 here is CSARDQGRGGSLSRETQYF. The CDR3 DNA reads as TGCAGTGCTAGAGATCAGGGGCGGGGGGGCTCTTTATCCAGAGAGACCCAGTACTTC.

The table lists this clonotype with a few counts. The rearrangement joins TRBV20-1 to TRBJ1-1; TRBD1 is a possible D gene (6 bases). This CDR3 region has 15 residues. Germline-derived CDR1 and CDR2 are DFQATT and SNEGSKA (reference sequence). V lost 3 bases to trimming and J lost 4 bases, with 18 bases between them. This CDR3 is CSARGFTRGSTEAFF. The CDR3 region has the DNA TGCAGTGCTAGGGGATTCACCAGGGGAAGCACTGAAGCTTTCTTT.

This clonotype is a singleton in its sample. The V gene is TRBV6-6, the J gene TRBJ1-2; 7 positions match TRBD1. The CDR3 loop spans 14 amino acids. V shed 6 bases, J shed 8 bases, and the junction held 12 bases outside the gene matches. The germline V gene has CDR1 MNHNY and CDR2 SVGAGI (reference sequence). In DNA, the CDR3 is TGTGCCAGCAGCCCCCAGGGGGGGTCGATCGGCTACACCTTC. Protein product: CASSPQGGSIGYTF.

This clonotype was detected only a few times. The V and J genes are TRBV2 and TRBJ1-4; D is perhaps TRBD1 (5 bases). The germline V and J ends were trimmed by 7 bases and 8 bases, with 14 bases remaining between them. The germline V gene encodes CDR1 SNHLY and CDR2 FYNNEI. The CDR3 extends over 13 amino acids. CDR3 in DNA: TGTGCCAGCACCAGGGTCCTCGGAGAAAAACTGTTTTTT. Translating gives CASTRVLGEKLFF.

This clonotype was seen more than once but under ten times. This chain connects TRBV12-3 or TRBV12-4 to TRBJ2-5; TRBD2 aligns across 8 bases. This CDR3 spans 19 amino acids. V shed 3 bases, J shed 3 bases, and the junction held 18 bases outside the gene matches. CDR3 DNA sequence: TGTGCCAGCAGTTTTCCCGGGAGGGTCGGTGGATCCAAGGAAGAGACCCAGTACTTC. It yields the protein CASSFPGRVGGSKEETQYF.

CDR3 in amino acids: CASRLPEYQETQYF. The DNA of the CDR3 is TGTGCCAGCAGATTGCCAGAGTACCAAGAGACCCAGTACTTC. This chain links TRBV6-1 with TRBJ2-5; D unclear. The V gene's germline CDR1 is MNHNS and CDR2 SASEGT. The CDR3 runs 14 residues. With 6 bases removed from V and 0 bases from J, the gap between germline ends came to 11 bases.

This clonotype showed up just a few times. The rearrangement joins TRBV5-6 to TRBJ2-3, with D perhaps matching TRBD1 (6 bases). Trimming removed 0 bases from V and 4 bases from J, with 12 bases in between. The CDR3 loop spans 15 amino acids. Per germline, CDR1 SGHDT and CDR2 YYEEEE. For the CDR3, the DNA is TGTGCCAGCAGCTTGGACAGGGTGGTTGCAGATACGCAGTATTTT. This sequence encodes CASSLDRVVADTQYF.

The V gene is TRBV20-1, the J gene TRBJ2-7; TRBD1 is a possible D gene (6 bases). Germline-derived CDR1 and CDR2 are DFQATT and SNEGSKA (reference sequence). The CDR3 length is 12 residues. V lost 4 bases to trimming and J lost 1 base, with 8 bases between them. The DNA of the CDR3 is TGCAGTGCTAATACAGGGTCCTACGAGCAGTACTTC. It translates to CSANTGSYEQYF.

This clonotype was recorded a few times. The rearrangement links TRBV12-3 or TRBV12-4 to TRBJ1-4; possibly TRBD1 for D (6 bases). Trimming removed 5 bases from V and 3 bases from J, with 13 bases in between. The CDR3 loop spans 15 amino acids. CDR3 nucleotides: TGTGCCAGCAGTCCGAGAGGGGGGTCTAATGAAAAACTGTTTTTT. This encodes CASSPRGGSNEKLFF.

This clonotype was recorded at least ten times. CDR3 in amino acids: CASSGQGPYGYTF. In nucleotides, the CDR3 is TGTGCCAGCAGTGGACAGGGGCCCTATGGCTACACCTTC. This sequence joins TRBV2 and TRBJ1-2; TRBD1 aligns across 8 bases. The CDR3 has 13 residues. J gave up 4 bases and V 4 bases, and 2 bases lay outside the gene matches. Per the germline V gene, CDR1 is SNHLY and CDR2 is FYNNEI.

V usage is TRBV7-4 and J usage is TRBJ2-1; the D is unclear. V lost 1 base to trimming and J lost 5 bases, with 3 bases between them. The CDR3 length is 12 residues. The germline V gene encodes CDR1 SGHVT and CDR2 SQSDAQ. In DNA, the CDR3 is TGTGCCAGCAGCTTAGGAGACAATGAGCAGTTCTTC. This codes for CASSLGDNEQFF. The full variable domain, in which reference TRBV7-4 and TRBJ2-1 provide the parts outside the CDR3, is GAGVSQSPRYKVAKRGRDVALRCDSISGHVTLYWYRQTLGQGSEVLTYSQSDAQRDKSGRPSGRFSAERPERSVSTLKIQRTEQGDSAVYLCASSLGDNEQFFGPGTRLTVL.

This clonotype was counted many times. The chain has TRBV7-9 and TRBJ2-7; D not certain. V lost 4 bases to trimming and J lost 3 bases, with 10 bases between them. CDR3 size: 13 residues. Per germline, CDR1 SEHNR and CDR2 FQNEAQ (reference sequence). CDR3 sequence: CASSSGQDYEQYF. CDR3 nucleotides: TGTGCCAGCAGCTCCGGTCAGGACTACGAGCAGTACTTC.

This clonotype was observed many times. The J gene is TRBJ2-4, the V gene TRBV12-3 or TRBV12-4; 7 bases fit TRBD1. CDR3 length: 16 residues. V gave up 5 bases and J gave up 2 bases; unmatched junction bases: 9. CDR3 residues: CASSPRPRGTKNIQYF. CDR3 in DNA: TGTGCCAGCAGTCCCCGGCCCAGGGGGACCAAAAACATTCAGTACTTC.

This clonotype was seen many times. The gene calls are TRBV2 and TRBJ1-6; TRBD1 matches 9 bases. The CDR3 runs to 15 residues. Germline trimming cut 6 bases from V and 5 bases from J; bases unmatched to any gene: 5. The V gene's germline CDR1 is SNHLY and CDR2 FYNNEI. The CDR3 is CASSHRDRDNSPLHF. The CDR3 DNA follows: TGTGCCAGCAGCCACCGGGACAGGGATAATTCACCCCTCCACTTT.